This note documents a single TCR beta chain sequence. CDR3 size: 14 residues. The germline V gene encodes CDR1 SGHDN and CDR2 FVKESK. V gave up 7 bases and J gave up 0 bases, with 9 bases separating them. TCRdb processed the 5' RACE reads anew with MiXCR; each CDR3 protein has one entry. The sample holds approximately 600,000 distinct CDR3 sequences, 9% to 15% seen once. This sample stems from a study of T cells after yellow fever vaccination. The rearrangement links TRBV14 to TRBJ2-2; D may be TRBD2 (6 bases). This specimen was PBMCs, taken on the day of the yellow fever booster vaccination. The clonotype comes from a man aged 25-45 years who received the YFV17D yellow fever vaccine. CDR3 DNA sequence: TGTGCCAGCAAGGGCGGGGCGAACACCGGGGAGCTGTTTTTT. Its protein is CASKGGANTGELFF.